These T cell receptor beta chains were read from a single sample in a study of cytomegalovirus exposure and HLA in healthy donors. Some clones are missing from TCRdb's copy, which holds only in-frame ones; the method was immunoSEQ multiplex PCR. Here the sample spans some 150,000 clones, 75% to 85% being singletons. What was sequenced was PBMCs. The receptors were gathered from a female donor in good health and CMV-seropositive. The CDR3 runs from the conserved cysteine through the conserved F or W. Each record gives: V gene, clone size, J gene, D gene, CDR3 DNA, CDR3 protein. A D gene is named only where the DNA matches it firmly. Only some rows state a clone size, as once, few, many or a class for expanded clones.

V gene: TRBV19; clone size: .; J gene: TRBJ2-2; D gene: TRBD1; CDR3 DNA: TGTGCCAGTAGTATTATAGGACAGGTGAACACCGGGGAGCTGTTTTTT; CDR3 protein: CASSIIGQVNTGELFF
V gene: TRBV7-9; clone size: .; J gene: TRBJ2-5; D gene: .; CDR3 DNA: TGTGCCAGCAGCGATCTGAGAGAGACCCAGTACTTC; CDR3 protein: CASSDLRETQYF
V gene: TRBV10-2; clone size: .; J gene: TRBJ1-3; D gene: .; CDR3 DNA: TGCGCCAGCAGTGAAGTTTGGGCCTCTGGAAACACCATATATTTT; CDR3 protein: CASSEVWASGNTIYF
V gene: TRBV27; clone size: .; J gene: TRBJ2-3; D gene: .; CDR3 DNA: TGTGCCAGCCACGGGGGTAGCACAGATACGCAGTATTTT; CDR3 protein: CASHGGSTDTQYF
V gene: TRBV5-4; clone size: .; J gene: TRBJ2-3; D gene: .; CDR3 DNA: TGTGCCAGCAGCTTTGGCACGAGGCCGGGACTGGGGTATACGCAGTATTTT; CDR3 protein: CASSFGTRPGLGYTQYF
V gene: TRBV29-1; clone size: .; J gene: TRBJ1-1; D gene: .; CDR3 DNA: TGCAGCGTTACCGGTGGACAGACGAACACTGAAGCTTTCTTT; CDR3 protein: CSVTGGQTNTEAFF
V gene: TRBV14; clone size: .; J gene: TRBJ2-1; D gene: .; CDR3 DNA: TGTGCCAGCAGCCAAGGGAGGAACAGGGATAACAATGAGCAGTTCTTC; CDR3 protein: CASSQGRNRDNNEQFF
V gene: TRBV7-6; clone size: .; J gene: TRBJ2-7; D gene: .; CDR3 DNA: TGTGCCAGCAGCTACGGTCCAGGGAACGAGCAGTACTTC; CDR3 protein: CASSYGPGNEQYF
V gene: TRBV19; clone size: .; J gene: TRBJ1-5; D gene: .; CDR3 DNA: TGTGCCAGTAGTATTCGCAGACTTCACAATCAGCCCCAGCATTTT; CDR3 protein: CASSIRRLHNQPQHF
V gene: TRBV7-9; clone size: .; J gene: TRBJ2-3; D gene: .; CDR3 DNA: TGTGCCAGCAGCTTTAAGCGGACGCAGTATTTT; CDR3 protein: CASSFKRTQYF
V gene: TRBV9; clone size: few; J gene: TRBJ2-2; D gene: .; CDR3 DNA: TGTGCCAGTTCAAACAGGGCAACCGGAGAGCTGTTTTTT; CDR3 protein: CASSNRATGELFF
V gene: TRBV15; clone size: .; J gene: TRBJ2-1; D gene: TRBD2; CDR3 DNA: TGTGCCACCAGCAGGAATAGGGAGGGCAATGAGCAGTTCTTC; CDR3 protein: CATSRNREGNEQFF
V gene: TRBV30; clone size: .; J gene: TRBJ2-1; D gene: TRBD2; CDR3 DNA: TGTGCCTGGAGGAAGGGGACTAGCGGGGACACCGCCTACAATGAGCAGTTCTTC; CDR3 protein: CAWRKGTSGDTAYNEQFF
V gene: TRBV5-1; clone size: .; J gene: TRBJ1-2; D gene: .; CDR3 DNA: TGCGCCAGCAGCTTGGGCAGGGGACAAGGCTACACCTTC; CDR3 protein: CASSLGRGQGYTF
V gene: TRBV7-6; clone size: .; J gene: TRBJ2-5; D gene: TRBD2; CDR3 DNA: TGTGCCAGCAGCTTAACCGCCGGGGTAGCGGGGACCCAAGAGACCCAGTACTTC; CDR3 protein: CASSLTAGVAGTQETQYF
V gene: TRBV9; clone size: .; J gene: TRBJ2-3; D gene: .; CDR3 DNA: TGTGCCAGCAGCGTAGAGTCTGCGACAGATACGCAGTATTTT; CDR3 protein: CASSVESATDTQYF
V gene: TRBV6-5; clone size: .; J gene: TRBJ2-1; D gene: .; CDR3 DNA: TGTGCCAGCAGTTATACCCTAGCGCCTTACAATGAGCAGTTCTTC; CDR3 protein: CASSYTLAPYNEQFF
V gene: TRBV5-1; clone size: .; J gene: TRBJ2-3; D gene: .; CDR3 DNA: TGCGCCAGCAGCTTGGCTGGGGGGACCACAGATACGCAGTATTTT; CDR3 protein: CASSLAGGTTDTQYF
V gene: TRBV9; clone size: once; J gene: TRBJ1-5; D gene: .; CDR3 DNA: TGTGCCAGCAGCTCGAAGGGTGACAGCCAGCCCCAGCATTTT; CDR3 protein: CASSSKGDSQPQHF
V gene: TRBV28; clone size: .; J gene: TRBJ2-7; D gene: .; CDR3 DNA: TGTGCCAGCAGTTTACAGGGATTGTACGAGCAGTACTTC; CDR3 protein: CASSLQGLYEQYF
V gene: TRBV10-2; clone size: .; J gene: TRBJ1-5; D gene: .; CDR3 DNA: TGCGCCAGCAGCAGACAGGTGGGTCAGCCCCAGCATTTT; CDR3 protein: CASSRQVGQPQHF
V gene: TRBV6-5; clone size: .; J gene: TRBJ1-5; D gene: .; CDR3 DNA: TGTGCCAGCAGTTACTCCCAGGGGTGGCAGCCCCAGCATTTT; CDR3 protein: CASSYSQGWQPQHF
V gene: TRBV5-1; clone size: .; J gene: TRBJ1-1; D gene: .; CDR3 DNA: TGCGCCAGCAGCTTGGAAAGAATCGTAGGAGCTGAAGCTTTCTTT; CDR3 protein: CASSLERIVGAEAFF
V gene: TRBV10-1; clone size: .; J gene: TRBJ2-1; D gene: TRBD2; CDR3 DNA: TGCGCCAGCAGTATCAGCGGGAGTTACAATGAGCAGTTCTTC; CDR3 protein: CASSISGSYNEQFF
V gene: TRBV6-5; clone size: .; J gene: TRBJ2-7; D gene: TRBD2; CDR3 DNA: TGTGCCACTCTCGGACTAGAGAACTACGAGCAGTACTTC; CDR3 protein: CATLGLENYEQYF
V gene: TRBV5-8; clone size: .; J gene: TRBJ1-2; D gene: .; CDR3 DNA: TGTGCCAGCAGCGCAGGAATTTATGGCTACACCTTC; CDR3 protein: CASSAGIYGYTF
V gene: TRBV7-3; clone size: .; J gene: TRBJ2-7; D gene: .; CDR3 DNA: TGTGCCAGCAGCTTAATCGGAGGCCAAGGCGAGCAGTACTTC; CDR3 protein: CASSLIGGQGEQYF
V gene: TRBV5-1; clone size: .; J gene: TRBJ2-7; D gene: .; CDR3 DNA: TGCGCCAGCAGCTTGGCCGGGGGATGGAGCTCCTACGAGCAGTACTTC; CDR3 protein: CASSLAGGWSSYEQYF
V gene: TRBV19; clone size: .; J gene: TRBJ1-2; D gene: TRBD1; CDR3 DNA: TGTGCCAGTAGTATCAGGGGGCACTATGGCTACACCTTC; CDR3 protein: CASSIRGHYGYTF
V gene: TRBV5-8; clone size: .; J gene: TRBJ1-1; D gene: TRBD1; CDR3 DNA: TGTGCCAGCAGCGCTCGGACAGGGGGCCCCGAAGCTTTCTTT; CDR3 protein: CASSARTGGPEAFF
V gene: TRBV19; clone size: once; J gene: TRBJ1-5; D gene: .; CDR3 DNA: TGTGCCAGTAGTACCGCGGGGGTTAGCAATCAGCCCCAGCATTTT; CDR3 protein: CASSTAGVSNQPQHF
V gene: TRBV7-9; clone size: .; J gene: TRBJ2-3; D gene: TRBD1; CDR3 DNA: TGTGCCAGCAGCTGGCCAAGGACAGGGGGCTACACAGATACGCAGTATTTT; CDR3 protein: CASSWPRTGGYTDTQYF
V gene: TRBV2; clone size: .; J gene: TRBJ1-1; D gene: TRBD1; CDR3 DNA: TGTGCCAGCCGATGGGACAGGGACACTGAAGCTTTCTTT; CDR3 protein: CASRWDRDTEAFF
V gene: TRBV4-1; clone size: .; J gene: TRBJ2-7; D gene: .; CDR3 DNA: TGCGCCAGCAGCCAAGATTCCAGTTACGAGCAGTACTTC; CDR3 protein: CASSQDSSYEQYF
V gene: TRBV6-5; clone size: .; J gene: TRBJ1-5; D gene: .; CDR3 DNA: TGTGCCAGCAGTTCAGGGATGGACAATCAGCCCCAGCATTTT; CDR3 protein: CASSSGMDNQPQHF
V gene: TRBV2; clone size: once; J gene: TRBJ2-7; D gene: .; CDR3 DNA: TGTGCCAGCAGTGACGACGGGAACTACGAGCAGTACTTC; CDR3 protein: CASSDDGNYEQYF
V gene: TRBV6-5; clone size: .; J gene: TRBJ2-7; D gene: .; CDR3 DNA: TGTGCCAGCAGTTACCGTGGGGGCCGGAGCTCCTACGAGCAGTACTTC; CDR3 protein: CASSYRGGRSSYEQYF
V gene: TRBV5-1; clone size: .; J gene: TRBJ2-5; D gene: TRBD2; CDR3 DNA: TGCGCCAGCAGCTTGGCCCTAGCGGGAGAAGAGACCCAGTACTTC; CDR3 protein: CASSLALAGEETQYF
V gene: TRBV7-9; clone size: .; J gene: TRBJ2-7; D gene: TRBD1; CDR3 DNA: TGTGCCAGCAGCTTAGACAGGGGCCAGAGCGGTCGACCCTACGAGCAGTACTTC; CDR3 protein: CASSLDRGQSGRPYEQYF